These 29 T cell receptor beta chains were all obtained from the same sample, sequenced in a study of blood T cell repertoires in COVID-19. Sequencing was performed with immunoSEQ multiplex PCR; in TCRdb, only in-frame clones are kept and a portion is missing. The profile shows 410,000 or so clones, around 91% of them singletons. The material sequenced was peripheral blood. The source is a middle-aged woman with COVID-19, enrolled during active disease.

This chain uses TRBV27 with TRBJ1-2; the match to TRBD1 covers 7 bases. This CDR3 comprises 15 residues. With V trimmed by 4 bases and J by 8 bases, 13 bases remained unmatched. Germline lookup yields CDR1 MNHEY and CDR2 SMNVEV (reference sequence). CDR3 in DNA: TGTGCCAGCAGTTCCTCCTCGACAGGGAACCCAGGCTACACCTTC. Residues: CASSSSSTGNPGYTF.

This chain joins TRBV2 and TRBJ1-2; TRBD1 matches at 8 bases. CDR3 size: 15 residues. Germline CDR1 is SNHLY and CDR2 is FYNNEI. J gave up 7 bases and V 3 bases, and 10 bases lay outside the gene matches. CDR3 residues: CASSDLAGGRSGYTF. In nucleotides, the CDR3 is TGTGCCAGCAGTGACTTGGCAGGGGGCAGGAGTGGCTACACCTTC.

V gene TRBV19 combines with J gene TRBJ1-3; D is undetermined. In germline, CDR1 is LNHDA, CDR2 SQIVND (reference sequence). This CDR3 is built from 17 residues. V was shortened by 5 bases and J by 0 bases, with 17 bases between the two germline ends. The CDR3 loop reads CASSARRQRSSGNTIYF. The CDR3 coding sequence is TGTGCCAGTAGTGCCCGCCGCCAACGGAGCTCTGGAAACACCATATATTTT.

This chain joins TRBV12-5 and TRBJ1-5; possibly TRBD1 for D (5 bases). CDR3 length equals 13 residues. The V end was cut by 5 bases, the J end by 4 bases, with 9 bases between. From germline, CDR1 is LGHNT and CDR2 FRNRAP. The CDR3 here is CASGPRGNQPQHF. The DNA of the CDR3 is TGTGCTAGTGGTCCGCGGGGGAATCAGCCCCAGCATTTT.

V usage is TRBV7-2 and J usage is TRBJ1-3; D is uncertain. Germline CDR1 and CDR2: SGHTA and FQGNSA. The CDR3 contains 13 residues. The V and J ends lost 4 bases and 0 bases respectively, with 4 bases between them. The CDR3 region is CASSSDSGNTIYF. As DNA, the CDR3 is TGTGCCAGCAGCTCAGACTCTGGAAACACCATATATTTT.

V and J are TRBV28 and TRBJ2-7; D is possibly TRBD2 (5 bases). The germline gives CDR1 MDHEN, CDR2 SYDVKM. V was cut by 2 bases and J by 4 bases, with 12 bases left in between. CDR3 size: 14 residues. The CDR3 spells CASSLEGTFYEQYF. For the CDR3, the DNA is TGTGCCAGCAGTTTAGAGGGTACGTTTTACGAGCAGTACTTC.

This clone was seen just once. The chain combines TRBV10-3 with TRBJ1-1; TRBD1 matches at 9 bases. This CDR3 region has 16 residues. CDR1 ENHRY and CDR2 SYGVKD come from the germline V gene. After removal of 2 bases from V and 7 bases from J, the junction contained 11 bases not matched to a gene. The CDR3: CAISEPSGTGFLEAFF. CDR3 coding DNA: TGTGCCATCAGTGAGCCGTCCGGGACAGGGTTCCTTGAAGCTTTCTTT.

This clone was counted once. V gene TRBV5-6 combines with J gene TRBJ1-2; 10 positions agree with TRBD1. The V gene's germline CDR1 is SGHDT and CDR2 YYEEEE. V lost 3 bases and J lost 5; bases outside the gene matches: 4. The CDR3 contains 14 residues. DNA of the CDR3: TGTGCCAGCAGCTCGGGGGACAGGGGATATGGCTACACCTTC. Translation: CASSSGDRGYGYTF.

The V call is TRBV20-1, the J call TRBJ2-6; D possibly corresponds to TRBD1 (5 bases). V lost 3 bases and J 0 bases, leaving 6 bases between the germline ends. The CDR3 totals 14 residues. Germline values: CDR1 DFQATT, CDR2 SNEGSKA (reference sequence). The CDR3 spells CSASRGSGANVLTF. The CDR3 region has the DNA TGCAGTGCTAGTAGGGGCTCTGGGGCCAACGTCCTGACTTTC.

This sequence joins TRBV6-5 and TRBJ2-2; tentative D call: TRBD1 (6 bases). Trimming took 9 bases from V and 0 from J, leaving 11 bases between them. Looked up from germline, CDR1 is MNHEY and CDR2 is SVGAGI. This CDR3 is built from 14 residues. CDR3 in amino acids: CASHRASNTGELFF. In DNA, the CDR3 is TGTGCCAGTCACAGGGCTTCGAACACCGGGGAGCTGTTTTTT.

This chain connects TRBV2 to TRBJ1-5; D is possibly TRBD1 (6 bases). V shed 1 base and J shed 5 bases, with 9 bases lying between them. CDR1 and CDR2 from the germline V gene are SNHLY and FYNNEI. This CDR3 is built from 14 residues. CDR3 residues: CASSEVDRYQPQHF. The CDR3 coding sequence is TGTGCCAGCAGTGAAGTGGACAGATATCAGCCCCAGCATTTT.

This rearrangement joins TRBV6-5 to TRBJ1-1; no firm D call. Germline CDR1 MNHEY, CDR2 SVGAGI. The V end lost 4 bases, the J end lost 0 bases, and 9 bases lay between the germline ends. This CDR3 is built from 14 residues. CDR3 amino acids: CASSSAGMNTEAFF. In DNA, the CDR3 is TGTGCCAGCAGTTCGGCGGGGATGAACACTGAAGCTTTCTTT.

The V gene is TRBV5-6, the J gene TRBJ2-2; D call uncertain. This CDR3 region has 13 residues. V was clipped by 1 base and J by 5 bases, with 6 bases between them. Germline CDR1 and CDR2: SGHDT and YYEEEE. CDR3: CASSLSETGELFF. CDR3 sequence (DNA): TGTGCCAGCAGCTTGAGCGAAACCGGGGAGCTGTTTTTT.

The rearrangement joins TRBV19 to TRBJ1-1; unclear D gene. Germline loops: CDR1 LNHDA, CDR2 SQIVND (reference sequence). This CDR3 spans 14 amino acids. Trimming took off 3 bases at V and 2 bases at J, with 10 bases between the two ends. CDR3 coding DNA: TGTGCCAGTAGTATGGGGAGTTCAAACACTGAAGCTTTCTTT. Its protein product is CASSMGSSNTEAFF.

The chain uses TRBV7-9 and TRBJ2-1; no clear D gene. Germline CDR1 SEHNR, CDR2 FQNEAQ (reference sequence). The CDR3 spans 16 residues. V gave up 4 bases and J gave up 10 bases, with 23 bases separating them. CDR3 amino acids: CASSSARVSSILEQFF. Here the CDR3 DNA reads TGTGCCAGCAGCTCAGCCCGGGTTAGCAGTATCCTAGAGCAGTTCTTC. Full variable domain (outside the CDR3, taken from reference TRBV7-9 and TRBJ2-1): DTGVSQNPRHKITKRGQNVTFRCDPISEHNRLYWYRQTLGQGPEFLTYFQNEAQLEKSRLLSDRFSAERPKGSFSTLEIQRTEQGDSAMYLCASSSARVSSILEQFFGPGTRLTVL.

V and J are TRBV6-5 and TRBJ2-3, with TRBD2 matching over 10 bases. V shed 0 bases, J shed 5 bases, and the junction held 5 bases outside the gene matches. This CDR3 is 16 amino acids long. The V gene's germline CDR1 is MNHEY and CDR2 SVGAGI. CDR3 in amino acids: CASSYSAGGLGDTQYF. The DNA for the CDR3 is TGTGCCAGCAGTTACTCAGCGGGGGGGCTCGGAGATACGCAGTATTTT.

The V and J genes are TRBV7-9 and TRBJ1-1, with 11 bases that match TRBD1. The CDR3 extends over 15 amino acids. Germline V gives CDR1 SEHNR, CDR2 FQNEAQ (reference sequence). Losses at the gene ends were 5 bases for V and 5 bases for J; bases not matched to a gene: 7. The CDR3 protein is CASSPLGQGGTEAFF. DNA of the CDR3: TGTGCCAGCAGCCCCCTGGGACAGGGGGGAACTGAAGCTTTCTTT.

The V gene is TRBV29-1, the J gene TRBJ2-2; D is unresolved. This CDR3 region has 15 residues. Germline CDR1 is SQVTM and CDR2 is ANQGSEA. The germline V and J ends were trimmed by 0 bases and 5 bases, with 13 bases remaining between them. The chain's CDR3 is CSVEDAFKKTGELFF. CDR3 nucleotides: TGCAGCGTTGAAGATGCGTTCAAAAAGACCGGGGAGCTGTTTTTT.

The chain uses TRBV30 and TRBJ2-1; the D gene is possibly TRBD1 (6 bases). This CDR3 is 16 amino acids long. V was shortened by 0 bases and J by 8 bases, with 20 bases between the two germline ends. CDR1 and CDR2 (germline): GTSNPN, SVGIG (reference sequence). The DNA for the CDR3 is TGTGCCTGGAGTGTCCGGACGGGACACACGAGTGATGAGCAGTTCTTC. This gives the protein CAWSVRTGHTSDEQFF.

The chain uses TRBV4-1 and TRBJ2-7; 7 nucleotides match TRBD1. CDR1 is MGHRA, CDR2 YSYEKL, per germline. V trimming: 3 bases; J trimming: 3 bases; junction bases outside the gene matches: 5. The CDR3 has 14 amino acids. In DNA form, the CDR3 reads TGCGCCAGCAGCCAGTCCCCAGGGGGCTACGAGCAGTACTTC. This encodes CASSQSPGGYEQYF.

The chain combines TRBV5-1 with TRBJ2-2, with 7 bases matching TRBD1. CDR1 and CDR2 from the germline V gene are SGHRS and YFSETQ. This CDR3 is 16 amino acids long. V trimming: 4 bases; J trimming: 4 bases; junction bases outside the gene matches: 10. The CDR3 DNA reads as TGCGCCAGCAGCGCCTCGACAGGGAGTCCCACCGGGGAGCTGTTTTTT. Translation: CASSASTGSPTGELFF.

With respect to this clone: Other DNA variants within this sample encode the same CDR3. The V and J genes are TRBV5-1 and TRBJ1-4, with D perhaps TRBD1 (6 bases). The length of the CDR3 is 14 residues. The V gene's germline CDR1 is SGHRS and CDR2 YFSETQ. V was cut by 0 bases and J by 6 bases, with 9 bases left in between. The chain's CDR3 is CASSLGQGHEKLFF. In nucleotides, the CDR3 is TGCGCCAGCAGCTTGGGGCAGGGGCATGAAAAACTGTTTTTT.

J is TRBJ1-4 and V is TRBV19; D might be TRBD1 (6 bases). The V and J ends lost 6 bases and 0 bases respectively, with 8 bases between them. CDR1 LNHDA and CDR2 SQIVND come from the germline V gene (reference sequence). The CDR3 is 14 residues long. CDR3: CASSRGATNEKLFF. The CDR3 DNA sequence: TGTGCCAGTAGCAGGGGAGCAACTAATGAAAAACTGTTTTTT.

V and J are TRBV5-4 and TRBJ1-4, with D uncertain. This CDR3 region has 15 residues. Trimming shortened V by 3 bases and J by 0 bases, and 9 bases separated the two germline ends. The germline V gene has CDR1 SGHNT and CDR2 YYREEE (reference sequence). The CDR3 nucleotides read TGTGCCAGCAGCTCGGCGGGTTCAACTAATGAAAAACTGTTTTTT. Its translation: CASSSAGSTNEKLFF.

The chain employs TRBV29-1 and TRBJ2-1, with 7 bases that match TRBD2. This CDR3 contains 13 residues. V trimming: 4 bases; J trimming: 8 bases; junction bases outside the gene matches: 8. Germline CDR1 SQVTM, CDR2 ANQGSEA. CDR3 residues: CSVVGTRGDEQFF. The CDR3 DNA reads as TGCAGCGTTGTGGGGACTCGGGGGGATGAGCAGTTCTTC.

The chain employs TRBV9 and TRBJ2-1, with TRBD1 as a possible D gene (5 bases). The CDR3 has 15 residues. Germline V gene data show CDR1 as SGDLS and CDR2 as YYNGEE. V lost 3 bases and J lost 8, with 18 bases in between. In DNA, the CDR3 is TGTGCCAGCAGCGCCAGGGCCTCCCGACGAGATGAGCAGTTCTTC. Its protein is CASSARASRRDEQFF. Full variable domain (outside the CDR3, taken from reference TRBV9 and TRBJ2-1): DSGVTQTPKHLITATGQRVTLRCSPRSGDLSVYWYQQSLDQGLQFLIQYYNGEERAKGNILERFSAQQFPDLHSELNLSSLELGDSALYFCASSARASRRDEQFFGPGTRLTVL.

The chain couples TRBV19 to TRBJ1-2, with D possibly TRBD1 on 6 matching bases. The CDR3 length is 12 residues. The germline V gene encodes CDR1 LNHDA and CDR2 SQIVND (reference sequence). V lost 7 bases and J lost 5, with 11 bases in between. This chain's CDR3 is CASTDRRYGYTF. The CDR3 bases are TGTGCCAGTACCGACAGGCGTTATGGCTACACCTTC.

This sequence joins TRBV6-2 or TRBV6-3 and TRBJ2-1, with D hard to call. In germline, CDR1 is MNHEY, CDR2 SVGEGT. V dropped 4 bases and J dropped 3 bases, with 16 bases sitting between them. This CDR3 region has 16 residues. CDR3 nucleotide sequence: TGTGCCAGCAGTTCAAGAAAAGCCCCCCACTACAATGAGCAGTTCTTC. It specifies CASSSRKAPHYNEQFF.

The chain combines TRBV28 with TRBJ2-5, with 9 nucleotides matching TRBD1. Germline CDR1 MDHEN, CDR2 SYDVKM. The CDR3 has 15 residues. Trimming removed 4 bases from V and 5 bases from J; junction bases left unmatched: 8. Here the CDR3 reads CASSYGTGRLETQYF. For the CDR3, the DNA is TGTGCCAGCAGTTACGGGACAGGGCGCCTGGAGACCCAGTACTTC.